This entry describes one TCR beta chain. This specimen comes from a study of T cells expressing NK-cell markers. Across the study: Seven of the eight sequenced donors were classified as HCMV-seropositive, and one was classified as seronegative.

Reanalyzing the 5' RACE reads, TCRdb keeps one entry per CDR3 protein, without DNA. This table lists hundreds of thousands of distinct CDR3 sequences. Per the germline V gene, CDR1 is SGHVS and CDR2 is FQNEAQ. The CDR3 runs to 13 residues. This rearrangement joins TRBV7-8 to TRBJ2-2; TCRdb calls TRBD1, which cannot be checked without DNA. Sequenced input: blood T cells: a sorted CD56 or NKG2C T cell subset, CD4+ or CD8+ T cells, or bulk PBMC T cells (not recorded which). This receptor was taken from a woman between 18 and 70 years old in good health. The CDR3 reads CASSQGWAGELFF. Using reference TRBV7-8 and TRBJ2-2 for the parts outside the CDR3, the full variable domain is GAGVSQSPRYKVAKRGQDVALRCDPISGHVSLFWYQQALGQGPEFLTYFQNEAQLDKSGLPSDRFFAERPEGSVSTLKIQRTQQEDSAVYLCASSQGWAGELFFGEGSRLTVL.